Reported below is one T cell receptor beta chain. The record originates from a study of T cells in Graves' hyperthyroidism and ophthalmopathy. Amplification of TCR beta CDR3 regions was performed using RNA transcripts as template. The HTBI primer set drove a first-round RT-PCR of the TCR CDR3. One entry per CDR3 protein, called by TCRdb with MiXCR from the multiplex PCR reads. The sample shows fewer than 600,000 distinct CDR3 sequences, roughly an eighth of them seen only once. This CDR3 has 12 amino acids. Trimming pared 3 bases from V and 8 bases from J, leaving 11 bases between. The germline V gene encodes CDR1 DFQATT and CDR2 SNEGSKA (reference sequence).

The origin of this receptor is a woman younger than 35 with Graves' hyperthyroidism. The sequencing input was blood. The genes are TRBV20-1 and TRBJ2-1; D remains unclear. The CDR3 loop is CSARDQSDEQFF. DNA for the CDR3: TGCAGTGCTAGGGACCAGAGCGATGAGCAGTTCTTC.